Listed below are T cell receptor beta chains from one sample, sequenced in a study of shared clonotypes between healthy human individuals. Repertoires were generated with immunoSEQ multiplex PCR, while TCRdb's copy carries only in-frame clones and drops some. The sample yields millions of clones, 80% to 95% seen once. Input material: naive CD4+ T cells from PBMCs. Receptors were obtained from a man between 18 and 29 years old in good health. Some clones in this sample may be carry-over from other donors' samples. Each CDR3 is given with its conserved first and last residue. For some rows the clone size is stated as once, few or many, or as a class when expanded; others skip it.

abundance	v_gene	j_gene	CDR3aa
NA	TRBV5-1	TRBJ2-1	CASSFTGLAGGDEQFF
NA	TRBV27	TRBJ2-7	CASSLLLAGGGEQYF
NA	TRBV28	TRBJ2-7	CASSFGAGSSYEQYF
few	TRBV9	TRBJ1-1	CASSVDGNTEAFF
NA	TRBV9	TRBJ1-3	CASSGVPTFSGNTIYF
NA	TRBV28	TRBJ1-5	CASRGQGDQPQHF
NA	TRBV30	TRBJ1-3	CAWSMGAGNTIYF
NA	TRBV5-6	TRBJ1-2	CASARLGGYTF
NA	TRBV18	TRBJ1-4	CASSAGDGDNEKLFF
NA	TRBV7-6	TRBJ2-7	CASSPRGFEGQYF
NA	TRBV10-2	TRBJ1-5	CATMPGIGQPQHF
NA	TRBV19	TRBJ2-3	CASSGSNTDTQYF
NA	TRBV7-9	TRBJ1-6	CASSPQGANFSPLHF
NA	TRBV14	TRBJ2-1	CASNPVGTGGRNEQFF
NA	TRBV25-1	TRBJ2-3	CASSTRPRRGGRGAQYF
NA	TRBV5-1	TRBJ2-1	CASRGGTNEQFF
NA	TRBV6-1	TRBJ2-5	CASDPRAHGSETQYF
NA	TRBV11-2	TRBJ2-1	CASSFSVNYNEQFF
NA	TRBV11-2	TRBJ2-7	CASRSPGGFSYEQYF
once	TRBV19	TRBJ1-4	CASSNRGEKLFF
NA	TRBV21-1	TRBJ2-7	CASSNGGVPRSYEQYF
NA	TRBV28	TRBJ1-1	CASSLFIGTVTF
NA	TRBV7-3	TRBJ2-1	CASSLGRKALGEQFF
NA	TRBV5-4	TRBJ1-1	CASSQFGLNTEAFF
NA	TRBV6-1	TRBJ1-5	CASSGRPGNQPQHF
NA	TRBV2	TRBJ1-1	CASSVQGGSYEAFF
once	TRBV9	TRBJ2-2	CASSKLAGVVAGELFF
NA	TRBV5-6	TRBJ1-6	CASSYGQPTSISPLHF